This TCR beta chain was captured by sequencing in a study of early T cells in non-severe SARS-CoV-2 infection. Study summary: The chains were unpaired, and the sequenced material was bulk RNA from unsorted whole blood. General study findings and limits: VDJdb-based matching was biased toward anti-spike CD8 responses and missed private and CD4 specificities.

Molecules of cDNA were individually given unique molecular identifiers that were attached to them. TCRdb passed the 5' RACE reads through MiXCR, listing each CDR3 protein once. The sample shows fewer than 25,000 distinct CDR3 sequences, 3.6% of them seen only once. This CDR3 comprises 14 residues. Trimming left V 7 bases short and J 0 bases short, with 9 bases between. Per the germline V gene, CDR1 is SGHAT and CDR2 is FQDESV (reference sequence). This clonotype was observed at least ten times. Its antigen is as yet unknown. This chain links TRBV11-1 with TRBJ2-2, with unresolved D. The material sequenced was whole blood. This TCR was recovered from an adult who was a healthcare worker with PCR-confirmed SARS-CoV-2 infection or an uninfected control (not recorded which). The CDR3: CASIGRTNTGELFF. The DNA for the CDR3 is TGTGCCAGCATTGGACGGACGAACACCGGGGAGCTGTTTTTT.